This TCR beta chain was documented in a study of radiation and T cells in renal cell carcinoma. Study observations and caveats: Top tumor clonotypes rose in blood 2 weeks post-radiation, then contracted. Pretreatment tumor biopsies were lacking, so baseline clonotypes are unknown.

In germline, CDR1 is SGHVS, CDR2 FNYEAQ. The CDR3 has 15 residues. V trimming: 6 bases; J trimming: 10 bases; junction bases outside the gene matches: 12. In regard to this clone: The target antigen is unknown.

TCRdb's copy holds only in-frame clones and misses some; the assay was immunoSEQ multiplex PCR. The data contain just over 95,000 clones, around 80% of them singletons. Time point in this sample: blood 4 weeks post-SBRT, at nephrectomy. Treatment noted: 15 Gy SBRT to primary tumor, nephrectomy 4 weeks later. Nephrectomy followed 15 Gy stereotactic body radiation by 4 weeks. Radiation-treated patients gave blood at baseline, week 2 and week 4. The clonotype originates from a man between 60 and 70 years old with renal cell carcinoma. The chain employs TRBV7-6 and TRBJ2-1, with TRBD2 matching over 10 bases. Sequencing used blood, obtained from a patient whose treatment included radiotherapy and nephrectomy. The CDR3 coding sequence is TGTGCCAGCAGTTACGGGGTAGCGGGAGGTGGAGAGCAGTTCTTC. Translation: CASSYGVAGGGEQFF.